This T cell receptor (beta chain) was observed in a study of T cells in Graves' hyperthyroidism and ophthalmopathy. Study outcomes and limitations: It was a median roughly six months before onset that the model predicted ophthalmopathy.

With respect to this clonotype: Its specificity is not known.

Authors of the study amplified TCR beta CDR3 regions from RNA transcripts. The HTBI primer set drove a first-round RT-PCR of the TCR CDR3. TCRdb re-derived calls from the multiplex PCR reads in MiXCR, one entry per CDR3 protein. This table holds 620,000 or so distinct CDR3 sequences, 14% found once. Between the trimmed V and J ends, which lost 2 bases and 5 bases, there was a span of 15 bases. The CDR3 sequence is 15 residues long. The cohort's ophthalmopathy patients, a group with duration under 3 months, had a Clinical Activity Score of at least 3 and a NOSPECS grade of at least 4. PBMCs were sourced from over 8.5 ml fresh peripheral blood.

Sequencing was performed on blood. The rearrangement uses TRBV12-3 or TRBV12-4 and TRBJ2-5; weak D call: TRBD2 (6 bases). The TCR comes from a woman aged 45-59 years with Graves' ophthalmopathy. The CDR3, as DNA: TGTGCCAGCAGTTTAATCCAGGGAGGTTTGGAGACCCAGTACTTC. It yields the protein CASSLIQGGLETQYF.